This record covers a single T cell receptor (beta chain). The antigen remains undetermined. This entry is derived from a study of CD4+ T cells in melanoma. Study-wide findings and caveats: In melanoma, neoantigen-specific CD4+ T cells reportedly differed in differentiation state. A reported correlation linked neoantigen-specific CD4+ T cells to CD8+, macrophage and B cell function.

There are 14 residues in the CDR3. The V and J ends lost 0 bases and 6 bases respectively, with 12 bases between them. Germline CDR1 SGHRS, CDR2 YFSETQ. TCRdb's table, derived via immunoSEQ multiplex PCR, lists solely in-frame clones and lacks some. The sample has around 50,000 clones; 75% to 90% are singletons. Sequenced sample: peripheral blood. This sequence was found in a human donor with melanoma. The rearrangement joins TRBV5-1 to TRBJ1-2; unclear D gene. In nucleotides, the CDR3 is TGCGCCAGCAGCTTGGTAGGGAGCGTGGATGGCTACACCTTC. It specifies CASSLVGSVDGYTF.